This TCR beta chain was observed in a study of blood T cell repertoires in COVID-19. Study processing details: Nucleated cell number was recorded as an estimate derived from reference gene primer amplification. Some clones are missing from TCRdb's copy, which holds only in-frame ones; the method was immunoSEQ multiplex PCR. The V and J calls and clone size come from that table; D and trimming were worked out from the DNA. Of around 110,000 clones detected, more than 70% appear once; the ten largest clones hold 4% to 6%. Per germline, CDR1 SNHLY and CDR2 FYNNEI. V was clipped by 8 bases and J by 4 bases, with 14 bases between them. There are 13 residues in the CDR3.

The sequenced sample was peripheral blood. The receptor comes from a man between 40 and 49 years old with active or convalescent COVID-19. The chain uses TRBV2 and TRBJ2-5, with D perhaps TRBD1 (6 bases). CDR3 protein: CASLQGIRETQYF. In DNA, the CDR3 is TGTGCCAGCCTACAGGGAATTCGAGAGACCCAGTACTTC.